This T cell receptor (beta chain) was sequenced for a study of shared T cell receptors in the human thymus. TCRdb keeps only in-frame clones here, not all; method: immunoSEQ multiplex PCR. There are roughly 700,000 clones in the sample; roughly 88% occur only once, and 0.0095% to 0.011% lies in the top ten. CDR3 length equals 15 residues. Germline CDR1 reads SGHTA; CDR2 reads FQGTGA. The ends lost 5 bases at V and 5 bases at J; junction bases unmatched: 7. These same records also appear under a second study, on human thymus T cells.

The genes are TRBV7-3 and TRBJ2-1; TRBD2 matches 9 bases. The receptor's source is a boy under three years old with a congenital heart defect. The sequencing input was thymocytes. CDR3 bases: TGTGCCAGCAGCCCCGGACTAGCGTACGACAATGAGCAGTTCTTC. Translation gives CASSPGLAYDNEQFF.